Given below is one T cell receptor beta chain in context. The germline V gene encodes CDR1 SGHAT and CDR2 FQNNGV. The CDR3 runs 13 residues. V lost 2 bases and J lost 6, with 10 bases in between. The source of the sample is a study of blood T cell repertoires in COVID-19. Study-level background: Specimens from acute and convalescent COVID-19 originated in the United States, Italy and Spain. The cDNA or gDNA used as material had been derived from T cells, B-cell-depleted T cells, or PBMCs.

How the authors handled the data: Reference gene primer amplification yielded estimated nucleated cell counts. Assay: immunoSEQ multiplex PCR; the TCRdb copy retains only in-frame clones and omits some. V and J calls plus clone size are reproduced from that table; the DNA served to infer D and trimming. The sample contains 65,000 to 70,000 clones, 85% to 90% of which appear only once. Sequencing was carried out using peripheral blood. The TCR originated in a man aged 50-60 years with acute or convalescent COVID-19. V gene TRBV11-2 combines with J gene TRBJ1-2; D uncertain. The CDR3 sequence: CASSLISDDGYTF. DNA of the CDR3: TGTGCCAGCAGCTTAATAAGCGACGATGGCTACACCTTC.